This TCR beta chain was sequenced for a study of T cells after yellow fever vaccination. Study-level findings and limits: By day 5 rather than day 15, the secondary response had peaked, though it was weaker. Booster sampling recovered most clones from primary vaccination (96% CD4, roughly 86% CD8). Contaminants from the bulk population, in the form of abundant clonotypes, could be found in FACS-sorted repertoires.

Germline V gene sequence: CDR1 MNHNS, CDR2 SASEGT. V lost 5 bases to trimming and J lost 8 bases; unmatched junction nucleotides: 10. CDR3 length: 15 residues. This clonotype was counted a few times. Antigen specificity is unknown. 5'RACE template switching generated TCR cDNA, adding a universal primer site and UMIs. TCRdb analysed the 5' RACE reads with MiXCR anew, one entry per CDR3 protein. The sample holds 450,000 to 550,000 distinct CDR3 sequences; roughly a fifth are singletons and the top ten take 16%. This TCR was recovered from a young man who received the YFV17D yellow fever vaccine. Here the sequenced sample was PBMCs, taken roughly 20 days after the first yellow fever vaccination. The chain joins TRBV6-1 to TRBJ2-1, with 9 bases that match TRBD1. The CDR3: CASSIGTGPNDEQFF. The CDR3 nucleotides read TGTGCCAGCAGTATTGGGACAGGGCCCAATGATGAGCAGTTCTTC.